The clone carrying this T cell receptor beta chain was observed a few times. What it recognizes is unknown. The time point denotes: cycle 4 day 1 (C4D1), after 6 weeks of nivolumab. The patients all showed relapse after autologous stem cell transplantation, while their brentuximab vedotin exposure varied. The data originate from a study of PD-1 blockade in classical Hodgkin lymphoma. Study at large: Once every 2 weeks, patients received intravenous nivolumab at 3 mg/kg. Broader study findings: The study found that TCR diversity rose significantly by C4D1 in CD4+ but not CD8+ cells. Reported findings placed baseline TCR diversity lower in newly diagnosed patients (compared with healthy donors).

Repertoires were generated with immunoSEQ multiplex PCR, while TCRdb's copy carries only in-frame clones and drops some. The sample holds about 28,000 clones, about 82% seen once. The germline V and J ends were trimmed by 2 bases and 5 bases, with 15 bases remaining between them. The V gene's germline CDR1 is SEHNR and CDR2 FQNEAQ (reference sequence). CDR3 length equals 15 residues. The chain carries TRBV7-9 and TRBJ1-1, with D possibly matching TRBD1 (5 bases). Source: peripheral blood mononuclear cells (PBMCs), taken before the fourth cycle of nivolumab. This receptor was obtained from a human donor with classical Hodgkin lymphoma. The CDR3, as DNA: TGTGCCAGCAGCTTACAGGGAAGGGGAGGGACTGAAGCTTTCTTT. Translated, it gives CASSLQGRGGTEAFF.